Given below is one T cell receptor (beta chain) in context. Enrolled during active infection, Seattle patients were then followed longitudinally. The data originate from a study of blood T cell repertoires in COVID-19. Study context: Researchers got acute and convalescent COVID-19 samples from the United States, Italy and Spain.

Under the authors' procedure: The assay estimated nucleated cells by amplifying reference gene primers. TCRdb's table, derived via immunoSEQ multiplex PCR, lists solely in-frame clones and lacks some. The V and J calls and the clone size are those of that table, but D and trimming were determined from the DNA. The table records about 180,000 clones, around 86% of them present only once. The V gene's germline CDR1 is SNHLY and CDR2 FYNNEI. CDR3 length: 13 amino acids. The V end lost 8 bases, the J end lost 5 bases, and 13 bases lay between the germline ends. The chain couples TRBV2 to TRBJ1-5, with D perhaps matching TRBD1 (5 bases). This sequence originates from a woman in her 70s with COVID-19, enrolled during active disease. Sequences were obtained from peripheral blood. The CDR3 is CASATAFDQPQHF. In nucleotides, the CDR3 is TGTGCCAGCGCGACAGCCTTCGATCAGCCCCAGCATTTT. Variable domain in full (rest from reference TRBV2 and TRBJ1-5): EPEVTQTPSHQVTQMGQEVILRCVPISNHLYFYWYRQILGQKVEFLVSFYNNEISEKSEIFDDQFSVERPDGSNFTLKIRSTKLEDSAMYFCASATAFDQPQHFGDGTRLSIL.